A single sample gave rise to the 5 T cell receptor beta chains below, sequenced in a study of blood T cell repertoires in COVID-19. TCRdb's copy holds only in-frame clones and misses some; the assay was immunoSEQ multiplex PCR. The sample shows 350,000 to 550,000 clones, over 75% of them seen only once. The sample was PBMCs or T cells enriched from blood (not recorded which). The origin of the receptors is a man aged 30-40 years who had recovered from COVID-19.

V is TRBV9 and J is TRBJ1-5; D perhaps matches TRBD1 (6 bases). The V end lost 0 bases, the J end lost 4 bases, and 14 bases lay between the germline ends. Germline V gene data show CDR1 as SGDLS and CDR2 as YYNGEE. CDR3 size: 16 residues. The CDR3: CASSVAGGGVNQPQHF. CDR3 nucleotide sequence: TGTGCCAGCAGCGTAGCTGGAGGGGGGGTAAATCAGCCCCAGCATTTT.

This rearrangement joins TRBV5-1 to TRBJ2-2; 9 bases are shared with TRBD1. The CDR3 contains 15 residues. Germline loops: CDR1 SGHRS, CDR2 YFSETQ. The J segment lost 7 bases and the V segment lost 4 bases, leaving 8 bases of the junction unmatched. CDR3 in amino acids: CASSEGQGRHGELFF. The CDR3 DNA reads TGCGCCAGCAGCGAGGGACAGGGAAGACACGGGGAGCTGTTTTTT.

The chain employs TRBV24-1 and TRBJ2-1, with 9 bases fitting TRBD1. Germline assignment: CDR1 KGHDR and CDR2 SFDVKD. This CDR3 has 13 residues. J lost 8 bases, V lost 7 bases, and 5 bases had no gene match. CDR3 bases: TGTGCCACCAGAGGGACAGGGTCTCATGAGCAGTTCTTC. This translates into CATRGTGSHEQFF.

The CDR3 loop is CASSLASRGYYNEQFF. CDR3 DNA: TGTGCCAGCAGCTTAGCGTCCCGGGGTTACTACAATGAGCAGTTCTTC. This sequence joins TRBV7-8 and TRBJ2-1; D is perhaps TRBD2 (5 bases). Germline CDR1 is SGHVS and CDR2 is FQNEAQ. The CDR3 totals 16 residues. V was pared by 0 bases and J by 3 bases, with 12 bases between.

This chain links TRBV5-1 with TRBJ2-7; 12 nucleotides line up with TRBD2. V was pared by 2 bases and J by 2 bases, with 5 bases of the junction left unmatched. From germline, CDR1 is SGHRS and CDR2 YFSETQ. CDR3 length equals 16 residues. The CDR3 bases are TGCGCCAGCAGCTTAGGAAGACTAGCGGGGGCCTACGAGCAGTACTTC. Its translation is CASSLGRLAGAYEQYF.